These 22 T cell receptor beta chains were sequenced from one sample in a study of pediatric ulcerative colitis. Only in-frame clones appear in the TCRdb table, and some are missing; sequencing was by immunoSEQ multiplex PCR. The table records about 36,000 clones, 75% to 90% of them present only once. The sequenced sample consisted of blood. The receptors were sampled from a girl between 10 and 17 years old with moderate ulcerative colitis.

The V and J genes are TRBV2 and TRBJ1-3, with no clear D. The ends were cut back, 7 bases at V and 3 bases at J, with 10 bases in the middle. The CDR3 covers 13 residues. Looked up from germline, CDR1 is SNHLY and CDR2 is FYNNEI. The CDR3 loop is CASTGLLGNTIYF. The CDR3, as DNA: TGTGCCAGCACAGGTCTACTTGGAAACACCATATATTTT.

The J gene is TRBJ1-3, the V gene TRBV7-6; tentative D call: TRBD1 (6 bases). Germline V gives CDR1 SGHVS, CDR2 FNYEAQ. Trimming took off 5 bases at V and 7 bases at J, with 21 bases between the two ends. The CDR3 sequence is 16 residues long. The CDR3 loop is CASSPYLQGSGNTIYF. As DNA, the CDR3 is TGTGCCAGCAGCCCGTACCTCCAGGGGTCAGGCAACACCATATATTTT. Full variable domain (remainder filled in from reference TRBV7-6 and TRBJ1-3): GAGVSQSPRYKVTKRGQDVALRCDPISGHVSLYWYRQALGQGPEFLTYFNYEAQQDKSGLPNDRFSAERPEGSISTLTIQRTEQRDSAMYRCASSPYLQGSGNTIYFGEGSWLTVV.

This chain uses TRBV6-6 with TRBJ1-2, with TRBD1 as a possible D gene (6 bases). Trimming removed 5 bases at V and 0 bases at J, with 13 bases between. Germline V gives CDR1 MNHNY, CDR2 SVGAGI (reference sequence). This CDR3 is 15 amino acids long. CDR3 amino acids: CASSPRTAPNYGYTF. The CDR3 nucleotides read TGTGCCAGCAGTCCGAGGACAGCACCTAACTATGGCTACACCTTC.

This rearrangement joins TRBV11-2 to TRBJ2-1, with D tentatively TRBD1 (5 bases). The germline V and J ends were trimmed by 0 bases and 8 bases, with 14 bases remaining between them. The germline gives CDR1 SGHAT, CDR2 FQNNGV. This CDR3 contains 15 residues. CDR3 sequence reads: CASSLDRTSAYEQFF. CDR3 bases: TGTGCCAGCAGCTTAGATAGGACATCTGCCTATGAGCAGTTCTTC.

The chain employs TRBV7-6 and TRBJ2-1; D is perhaps TRBD1 (5 bases). V gave up 7 bases and J gave up 0 bases, with 16 bases separating them. This CDR3 is 16 amino acids long. CDR1 and CDR2 (germline): SGHVS, FNYEAQ. For the CDR3, the DNA is TGTGCCAGCACCCAGGGCATATTTAGCTCCTACAATGAGCAGTTCTTC. Translated, it gives CASTQGIFSSYNEQFF. The variable domain in full, completed from reference TRBV7-6 and TRBJ2-1, reads GAGVSQSPRYKVTKRGQDVALRCDPISGHVSLYWYRQALGQGPEFLTYFNYEAQQDKSGLPNDRFSAERPEGSISTLTIQRTEQRDSAMYRCASTQGIFSSYNEQFFGPGTRLTVL.

The sample holds a few counts of this clone. This chain uses TRBV30 with TRBJ1-1; D remains unclear. The CDR3 is 11 residues long. Trimming shortened V by 6 bases and J by 1 base, and 6 bases separated the two germline ends. The germline CDR1 and CDR2 sequences are GTSNPN and SVGIG (reference sequence). CDR3 region: CACERNTEAFF. CDR3 nucleotides: TGTGCCTGCGAGAGGAACACTGAAGCTTTCTTT.

V is TRBV15 and J is TRBJ2-7, with 9 bases lining up with TRBD1. Germline CDR1 and CDR2: LNHNV and YYDKDF (reference sequence). The CDR3 length is 16 residues. The ends lost 5 bases at V and 0 bases at J; junction bases unmatched: 8. The CDR3 sequence is CATSLDPGQGSYEQYF. In nucleotides, the CDR3 is TGTGCCACCAGCTTGGACCCGGGACAGGGCTCCTACGAGCAGTACTTC.

This chain links TRBV4-1 with TRBJ2-1, with TRBD2 matching 11 bases. The V segment lost 6 bases and the J segment 10 bases; nucleotides outside the gene matches: 17. Germline V gene data show CDR1 as MGHRA and CDR2 as YSYEKL. The CDR3 loop spans 17 amino acids. In DNA form, the CDR3 reads TGCGCCAGCAGTCCAAGTCCCTCTAGCGGGGGGACCGGGGAGCAGTTCTTC. Protein product: CASSPSPSSGGTGEQFF.

This clone has just one count. The V gene is TRBV9, the J gene TRBJ1-4; possibly TRBD1 for D (5 bases). The CDR3 contains 15 residues. Germline loops: CDR1 SGDLS, CDR2 YYNGEE. V dropped 0 bases and J dropped 4 bases, with 10 bases sitting between them. CDR3 loop: CASSVAGGNNEKLFF. The CDR3 DNA reads as TGTGCCAGCAGCGTAGCTGGGGGAAATAATGAAAAACTGTTTTTT.

V usage is TRBV15 and J usage is TRBJ2-4, with D possibly being TRBD2 (6 bases). With 7 bases removed from V and 2 bases from J, the gap between germline ends came to 15 bases. The CDR3 has 15 amino acids. The germline V gene encodes CDR1 LNHNV and CDR2 YYDKDF (reference sequence). The CDR3 bases are TGTGCCACCACCGGAGGAGGAGGGCCCAAAAACATTCAGTACTTC. As protein: CATTGGGGPKNIQYF.

The chain combines TRBV7-9 with TRBJ1-3; no definite D call. The CDR3 sequence is 14 residues long. Trimming left V 0 bases short and J 3 bases short, with 6 bases between. Per germline, CDR1 SEHNR and CDR2 FQNEAQ (reference sequence). CDR3 amino acids: CASSLASLGNTIYF. The CDR3 nucleotides are TGTGCCAGCAGCTTAGCGAGTCTTGGAAACACCATATATTTT.

The V and J genes are TRBV29-1 and TRBJ1-1; D ambiguous. Germline V lookup: CDR1 SQVTM, CDR2 ANQGSEA. The CDR3 spans 11 residues. V lost 7 bases, J lost 7 bases, and 13 bases lay in between. CDR3 in amino acids: CSASRVVEAFF. The CDR3 DNA is TGCAGCGCGTCGCGGGTCGTTGAAGCTTTCTTT.

This chain connects TRBV6-6 to TRBJ2-1; 9 nucleotides match TRBD2. V shed 6 bases, J shed 2 bases, and the junction held 8 bases outside the gene matches. From germline, CDR1 is MNHNY and CDR2 SVGAGI (reference sequence). The CDR3 consists of 16 residues. The CDR3 loop reads CASRPRTSETYNEQFF. The CDR3 DNA sequence: TGTGCCAGCAGACCCCGGACTAGCGAGACCTACAATGAGCAGTTCTTC.

This clone was recorded a few times. This rearrangement joins TRBV19 to TRBJ1-2, with no clear D. There are 15 residues in the CDR3. With 4 bases removed from V and 0 bases from J, the gap between germline ends came to 12 bases. The germline gives CDR1 LNHDA, CDR2 SQIVND (reference sequence). The CDR3 here is CASSRTGGANYGYTF. DNA of the CDR3: TGTGCCAGTAGTAGGACCGGAGGCGCTAACTATGGCTACACCTTC.

This rearrangement joins TRBV20-1 to TRBJ1-1; possible D gene TRBD1, 5 bases. The ends were cut back, 7 bases at V and 1 base at J, with 7 bases in the middle. The CDR3 is made up of 11 amino acids. Germline V lookup: CDR1 DFQATT, CDR2 SNEGSKA (reference sequence). CDR3 coding DNA: TGCAGTGGAGGGGCGAACACTGAAGCTTTCTTT. It specifies CSGGANTEAFF.

This clone was recorded a few times. The chain joins TRBV20-1 to TRBJ1-4; no clear D. V was cut by 2 bases and J by 8 bases, with 6 bases left in between. The CDR3 runs to 11 residues. The germline CDR1 and CDR2 sequences are DFQATT and SNEGSKA (reference sequence). CDR3 sequence: CSARIWEKLFF. The CDR3, as DNA: TGCAGTGCTAGAATCTGGGAAAAACTGTTTTTT.

This clone was seen a single time. The chain uses TRBV7-8 and TRBJ2-5; the D is unclear. Germline lookup yields CDR1 SGHVS and CDR2 FQNEAQ. This CDR3 is 12 amino acids long. Trimming left V 0 bases short and J 4 bases short, with 3 bases between. CDR3 residues: CASSLAIETQYF. The CDR3 nucleotides read TGTGCCAGCAGCTTAGCAATAGAGACCCAGTACTTC.

The V call is TRBV9, the J call TRBJ2-1; D perhaps matches TRBD1 (5 bases). The V gene's germline CDR1 is SGDLS and CDR2 YYNGEE. Trimming cost V 0 bases and J 12 bases, with 16 bases left between them. The CDR3 runs to 14 residues. The CDR3 bases are TGTGCCAGCAGCGTAGACAGCAGGGTCCATGGGCAGTTCTTC. Amino acid sequence: CASSVDSRVHGQFF.

This clone has just one count. The chain is built from TRBV27 and TRBJ1-5; D perhaps matches TRBD1 (5 bases). CDR3 size: 17 residues. Deletions cut 5 bases from V and 1 base from J, with 18 bases between. Germline V gene sequence: CDR1 MNHEY, CDR2 SMNVEV (reference sequence). The CDR3 DNA reads as TGTGCCAGCAGTCCACGTTTGGGGAGGGGAAGCAATCAGCCCCAGCATTTT. Translation gives CASSPRLGRGSNQPQHF.

The chain couples TRBV28 to TRBJ2-2, with TRBD2 matching 8 bases. Unmatched junction bases numbered 5, after V lost 2 bases and J lost 6 bases. The CDR3 consists of 15 residues. Germline CDR1 and CDR2: MDHEN and SYDVKM. The DNA of the CDR3 is TGTGCCAGCAGTTTACGGCTAGCGGGCGCCGGGGAGCTGTTTTTT. This translates into CASSLRLAGAGELFF.

V usage is TRBV28 and J usage is TRBJ1-2; D may be TRBD1 (5 bases). This CDR3 region has 15 residues. Trimming took off 1 base at V and 5 bases at J, with 14 bases between the two ends. CDR1 and CDR2 from the germline V gene are MDHEN and SYDVKM. Here the CDR3 DNA reads TGTGCCAGCAGTTTATCCTCCGGGACCTCATATGGCTACACCTTC. It translates to CASSLSSGTSYGYTF.

DNA for the CDR3: TGTGCCAGCAGTGAGGGGGGACACAACACTGAAGCTTTCTTT. As protein: CASSEGGHNTEAFF. The chain has TRBV6-1 and TRBJ1-1; the D gene is possibly TRBD1 (6 bases). CDR3 length: 14 residues. The V end was cut by 3 bases, the J end by 2 bases, with 10 bases between. The germline V gene encodes CDR1 MNHNS and CDR2 SASEGT.